This passage covers 10 T cell receptor beta chains from one sample sequenced in a study of blood T cell repertoires in COVID-19. Some clones are missing from TCRdb's copy, which holds only in-frame ones; the method was immunoSEQ multiplex PCR. The table includes 55,000 to 75,000 clones, 88% detected once. What was sequenced was peripheral blood. These receptors were obtained from a man in his forties or fifties with active COVID-19.

This clone appeared once. V is TRBV4-3 and J is TRBJ2-3, with TRBD2 matching over 7 bases. The V gene's germline CDR1 is LGHNA and CDR2 YSLEER. With V trimmed by 1 base and J by 4 bases, 8 bases remained unmatched. CDR3 size: 16 residues. In DNA form, the CDR3 reads TGCGCCAGCAGCCAAGTCTATCAGCGGGGTGCAGATACGCAGTATTTT. As protein: CASSQVYQRGADTQYF.

The chain is built from TRBV5-6 and TRBJ1-1; D is possibly TRBD1 (6 bases). The CDR3 spans 14 residues. V shed 7 bases and J shed 4 bases, with 17 bases lying between them. CDR1 is SGHDT, CDR2 YYEEEE, per germline. CDR3 bases: TGTGCCAGCCTGATACAGGGATCCCCCACTGAAGCTTTCTTT. It yields the protein CASLIQGSPTEAFF.

This chain connects TRBV7-2 to TRBJ2-2, with 8 bases lining up with TRBD2. J was trimmed by 0 bases and V by 5 bases; bases with no gene match: 11. The CDR3 loop spans 18 amino acids. Looked up from germline, CDR1 is SGHTA and CDR2 is FQGNSA. DNA of the CDR3: TGTGCCAGCAGCACTAGCTCCGGGCGGGGGGCGAACACCGGGGAGCTGTTTTTT. Encoded protein: CASSTSSGRGANTGELFF.

The rearrangement uses TRBV2 and TRBJ1-2; D perhaps matches TRBD1 (5 bases). Trimming left V 3 bases short and J 0 bases short, with 14 bases between. The CDR3 has 16 residues. Germline V gives CDR1 SNHLY, CDR2 FYNNEI. For the CDR3, the DNA is TGTGCCAGCAGTGAGGGGGACTTACTTTCTAACTATGGCTACACCTTC. Amino acid sequence: CASSEGDLLSNYGYTF.

This clone has more than one count but fewer than ten. The chain uses TRBV7-2 and TRBJ2-3; TRBD2 agrees at 10 bases. The J segment lost 4 bases and the V segment lost 4 bases, leaving 5 bases of the junction unmatched. The CDR3 runs to 15 residues. Germline CDR1 and CDR2: SGHTA and FQGNSA. The CDR3 nucleotides read TGTGCCAGCAGCTCCCTAGCGGGGGCCCCAGATACGCAGTATTTT. Translated: CASSSLAGAPDTQYF. The entire variable domain, with the rest obtained from reference TRBV7-2 and TRBJ2-3, is as follows: GAGVSQSPSNKVTEKGKDVELRCDPISGHTALYWYRQSLGQGLEFLIYFQGNSAPDKSGLPSDRFSAERTGGSVSTLTIQRTQQEDSAVYLCASSSLAGAPDTQYFGPGTRLTVL.

V and J are TRBV27 and TRBJ2-7, with a weak D call TRBD2 (6 bases). Germline CDR1 MNHEY, CDR2 SMNVEV (reference sequence). Deletions cut 5 bases from V and 2 bases from J, with 13 bases between. CDR3 length equals 14 residues. CDR3 region: CASSPWGDPYEQYF. The CDR3 DNA follows: TGTGCCAGCAGTCCTTGGGGGGACCCCTACGAGCAGTACTTC.

The chain joins TRBV4-2 to TRBJ2-3; D possibly corresponds to TRBD1 (6 bases). This CDR3 comprises 13 residues. Germline assignment: CDR1 LGHNA and CDR2 YNFKEQ. The germline V and J ends were trimmed by 4 bases and 11 bases, with 16 bases remaining between them. The CDR3 spells CASSPAQGLVQYF. CDR3 nucleotide sequence: TGTGCCAGCAGCCCGGCCCAGGGGCTCGTGCAGTATTTT.

The chain couples TRBV6-2 or TRBV6-3 to TRBJ2-3, with D perhaps matching TRBD1 (5 bases). The CDR3 sequence is 14 residues long. The V end was cut by 6 bases, the J end by 4 bases, with 14 bases between. CDR1 MNHEY and CDR2 SVGEGT come from the germline V gene. CDR3 DNA: TGTGCCAGCAGCCCATTCAAAGGGGCAGATACGCAGTATTTT. It yields the protein CASSPFKGADTQYF.

This clone was seen only once. The V call is TRBV3-1 (or the pseudogene TRBV3-2), the J call TRBJ2-7, with TRBD2 identical over 11 bases. The germline V gene has CDR1 LGHDT and CDR2 YNNKEL (reference sequence). There are 14 residues in the CDR3. V trimming: 4 bases; J trimming: 6 bases; junction bases outside the gene matches: 5. CDR3 coding DNA: TGTGCCAGCAGCCGACTAGCGGGGCCCTCCGAGCAGTACTTC. Protein sequence: CASSRLAGPSEQYF.

This chain connects TRBV11-2 to TRBJ2-1; D might be TRBD2 (7 bases). V lost 1 base to trimming and J lost 8 bases, with 18 bases between them. Germline lookup yields CDR1 SGHAT and CDR2 FQNNGV. This CDR3 spans 16 amino acids. CDR3 region: CASSLGDAGAFDEQFF. The DNA for the CDR3 is TGTGCCAGCAGCTTAGGAGATGCGGGGGCCTTCGATGAGCAGTTCTTC.